The 18 T cell receptor beta chains in this list originate from one sample, sequenced in a study of shared clonotypes between healthy human individuals. Naivety among CD8 cells was defined by CD45RO negativity and positive CCR7 selection, thereby excluding terminally differentiated effector memory CD45RA+ cells. Sequencing was performed with immunoSEQ multiplex PCR; in TCRdb, only in-frame clones are kept and a portion is missing. The table lists some 2 million clones, about 95% of them singletons. The sample consisted of naive CD8+ T cells sorted from blood. All receptors derive from a man aged 18-30 years in good health.

The chain combines TRBV7-9 with TRBJ2-1; D unclear. Germline V gene sequence: CDR1 SEHNR, CDR2 FQNEAQ (reference sequence). There are 12 residues in the CDR3. With 3 bases removed from V and 8 bases from J, the gap between germline ends came to 8 bases. CDR3 sequence: CASSFVIDEQFF. The CDR3 region has the DNA TGTGCCAGCAGCTTTGTGATCGATGAGCAGTTCTTC.

V is TRBV2 and J is TRBJ2-1, with TRBD2 matching over 11 bases. Germline CDR1 SNHLY, CDR2 FYNNEI. Trimming cost V 3 bases and J 7 bases; bases outside gene matches: 2. The CDR3 contains 14 residues. The chain's CDR3 is CASSDSGGVNEQFF. CDR3 DNA sequence: TGTGCCAGCAGTGATAGCGGGGGGGTGAATGAGCAGTTCTTC. Using reference TRBV2 and TRBJ2-1 for the parts outside the CDR3, the full variable domain is EPEVTQTPSHQVTQMGQEVILRCVPISNHLYFYWYRQILGQKVEFLVSFYNNEISEKSEIFDDQFSVERPDGSNFTLKIRSTKLEDSAMYFCASSDSGGVNEQFFGPGTRLTVL.

The CDR3 loop reads CASSLGREGAIAYEQYF. The CDR3 DNA reads TGTGCCAGCAGCCTGGGGCGGGAAGGGGCCATTGCGTACGAGCAGTACTTC. The rearrangement uses TRBV9 and TRBJ2-7, with D maybe TRBD2 (6 bases). CDR3 length: 17 amino acids. From germline, CDR1 is SGDLS and CDR2 YYNGEE. Deletions cut 4 bases from V and 4 bases from J, with 24 bases between.

This chain connects TRBV6-1 to TRBJ2-7; a possible D gene is TRBD1 (5 bases). The V gene lost 0 bases and the J gene lost 2 bases, with 17 bases spanning the gap. This CDR3 spans 17 amino acids. Per germline, CDR1 MNHNS and CDR2 SASEGT. The CDR3 nucleotides are TGTGCCAGCAGTGAAGCGATCTTTGAGACAGTAACCTACGAGCAGTACTTC. Translating it yields CASSEAIFETVTYEQYF.

The V gene is TRBV19, the J gene TRBJ2-5; D is perhaps TRBD1 (6 bases). Germline V lookup: CDR1 LNHDA, CDR2 SQIVND (reference sequence). The CDR3 extends over 15 amino acids. V lost 4 bases and J 5 bases, leaving 17 bases between the germline ends. CDR3 bases: TGTGCCAGTAGTACACCAACAGGGTCTCGGGAGACCCAGTACTTC. Its protein product is CASSTPTGSRETQYF.

The chain has TRBV6-5 and TRBJ1-4; D perhaps matches TRBD1 (6 bases). Germline CDR1 and CDR2: MNHEY and SVGAGI. V was clipped by 0 bases and J by 4 bases, with 9 bases between them. CDR3 length: 15 amino acids. The CDR3 loop reads CASSYSDSSNEKLFF. CDR3 DNA: TGTGCCAGCAGTTACTCGGACAGTAGTAATGAAAAACTGTTTTTT.

This clone was observed once. The genes are TRBV7-9 and TRBJ2-1, with TRBD2 matching 8 bases. The J segment lost 9 bases and the V segment lost 3 bases, leaving 10 bases of the junction unmatched. The germline V gene encodes CDR1 SEHNR and CDR2 FQNEAQ (reference sequence). The CDR3 runs to 15 residues. The CDR3 reads CASSFTRERESEQFF. In DNA form, the CDR3 reads TGTGCCAGCAGCTTCACGCGGGAGCGGGAGTCTGAGCAGTTCTTC.

The chain is built from TRBV30 and TRBJ1-1; D uncertain. V gave up 2 bases and J gave up 0 bases, with 10 bases separating them. The germline CDR1 and CDR2 sequences are GTSNPN and SVGIG (reference sequence). CDR3 size: 14 residues. CDR3 DNA sequence: TGTGCCTGGAGTTCTGCCCCTATGAACACTGAAGCTTTCTTT. Protein product: CAWSSAPMNTEAFF.

V gene TRBV5-4 combines with J gene TRBJ2-1, with TRBD2 matching over 7 bases. J was trimmed by 3 bases and V by 2 bases; bases with no gene match: 2. The CDR3 consists of 14 residues. The germline CDR1 and CDR2 sequences are SGHNT and YYREEE (reference sequence). The CDR3 protein is CASSFRTSYNEQFF. The DNA for the CDR3 is TGTGCCAGCAGCTTCCGGACTAGCTACAATGAGCAGTTCTTC.

This clone was detected only once. This chain uses TRBV7-9 with TRBJ2-1; 10 bases agree with TRBD2. V gave up 5 bases and J gave up 2 bases; unmatched junction bases: 3. The CDR3 loop spans 15 amino acids. Germline loops: CDR1 SEHNR, CDR2 FQNEAQ (reference sequence). The CDR3 coding sequence is TGTGCCAGCAGCGACGGGACTAGCGCCTACAATGAGCAGTTCTTC. Encoded protein: CASSDGTSAYNEQFF.

The chain uses TRBV12-1 and TRBJ1-1. TRBV12-1 corresponds to a pseudogene. This CDR3 spans 13 amino acids. CDR3 residues: CASLSNKNTEAFF. CDR3 in DNA: TGTGCCAGCCTCTCTAATAAGAACACTGAAGCTTTCTTT.

This chain joins TRBV6-6 and TRBJ1-1; D ambiguous. The CDR3 has 14 residues. The V end was cut by 2 bases, the J end by 0 bases, with 7 bases between. Germline CDR1 is MNHNY and CDR2 is SVGAGI (reference sequence). The CDR3 coding sequence is TGTGCCAGCAGTTACCAAGACATGAACACTGAAGCTTTCTTT. This gives the protein CASSYQDMNTEAFF.

The V call is TRBV2, the J call TRBJ1-6; possible D gene TRBD1, 5 bases. Germline V CDR1 and CDR2: SNHLY, FYNNEI. The CDR3 sequence is 15 residues long. The V end was cut by 1 base, the J end by 3 bases, with 7 bases between. DNA of the CDR3: TGTGCCAGCAGTGAAGGACAGATCTATAATTCACCCCTCCACTTT. Its translation: CASSEGQIYNSPLHF. The complete variable domain, with remaining parts taken from reference TRBV2 and TRBJ1-6, reads EPEVTQTPSHQVTQMGQEVILRCVPISNHLYFYWYRQILGQKVEFLVSFYNNEISEKSEIFDDQFSVERPDGSNFTLKIRSTKLEDSAMYFCASSEGQIYNSPLHFGNGTRLTVT.

The V call is TRBV19, the J call TRBJ1-1; D is uncertain. The CDR3 totals 15 residues. V was pared by 5 bases and J by 7 bases, with 20 bases between. From germline, CDR1 is LNHDA and CDR2 SQIVND (reference sequence). CDR3 amino acids: CASSPQGTNLGEAFF. CDR3 bases: TGTGCCAGTAGTCCTCAAGGAACCAATCTCGGTGAAGCTTTCTTT.

The V and J genes are TRBV11-2 and TRBJ1-1; maybe TRBD1 (5 bases). CDR1 and CDR2 (germline): SGHAT, FQNNGV. The CDR3 runs 16 residues. Trimming removed 1 base from V and 5 bases from J, with 17 bases in between. The CDR3 nucleotides read TGTGCCAGCAGCTTAGGGATCGGCAGGGAGAGGACTGAAGCTTTCTTT. This translates into CASSLGIGRERTEAFF.

This clone was detected once. V gene TRBV7-9 combines with J gene TRBJ2-1; a possible D gene is TRBD1 (6 bases). Germline V gene lookup returns CDR1 SEHNR and CDR2 FQNEAQ (reference sequence). V shed 7 bases and J shed 0 bases, with 13 bases lying between them. The CDR3 extends over 15 amino acids. CDR3 DNA sequence: TGTGCCAGCACCACAGGGTCAATCTCCTACAATGAGCAGTTCTTC. Translation gives CASTTGSISYNEQFF.

The chain joins TRBV10-1 to TRBJ1-3; 7 bases fit TRBD1. Trimming removed 3 bases from V and 2 bases from J; junction bases left unmatched: 4. Germline assignment: CDR1 WNHNN and CDR2 SYGVQD (reference sequence). The CDR3 contains 15 residues. CDR3 region: CASSEKGAPGNTIYF. Here the CDR3 DNA reads TGCGCCAGCAGTGAAAAGGGGGCGCCTGGAAACACCATATATTTT.

The chain couples TRBV14 to TRBJ2-5; perhaps TRBD2 as D (6 bases). The V end was cut by 4 bases, the J end by 7 bases, with 19 bases between. Germline CDR1 is SGHDN and CDR2 is FVKESK. This CDR3 contains 15 residues. The DNA of the CDR3 is TGTGCCAGCAGCCGCATCGGACTAATCTACGGGACCCAGTACTTC. This translates into CASSRIGLIYGTQYF.